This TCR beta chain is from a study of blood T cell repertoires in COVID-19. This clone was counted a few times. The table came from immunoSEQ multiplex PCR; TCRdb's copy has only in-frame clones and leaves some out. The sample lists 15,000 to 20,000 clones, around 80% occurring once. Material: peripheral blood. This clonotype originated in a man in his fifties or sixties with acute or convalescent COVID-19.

The CDR3 region has the DNA TGTGCCAGCTCAGCATCAGACTCCGGGGAGCAGTACTTC. As protein: CASSASDSGEQYF. V gene TRBV18 combines with J gene TRBJ2-7; D uncertain. V was clipped by 5 bases and J by 7 bases, with 15 bases between them. This CDR3 has 13 amino acids. Germline-derived CDR1 and CDR2 are KGHSH and LQKENI.